This T cell receptor (beta chain) was sequenced for a study of T-cell memory formation after mild COVID-19. 5'RACE primed from the constant segment yielded TCR alpha and TCR beta cDNA libraries bearing sample barcodes and UMIs. TCRdb re-derived calls from the 5' RACE reads in MiXCR, one entry per CDR3 protein. The table records 550,000 to 700,000 distinct CDR3 sequences, around 15% of them present only once. The V segment lost 2 bases and the J segment 0 bases; nucleotides outside the gene matches: 8. Germline V lookup: CDR1 MNHEY, CDR2 SVGAGI. The CDR3 contains 17 residues. The receptor was isolated from an adult woman who had mild COVID-19 (a few samples of this study predate the infection). Cell type and time point are not known. The chain recombines TRBV6-5 with TRBJ2-3, with TRBD1 matching over 7 bases. Sequenced input: PBMCs or a T cell subset sorted from them (not recorded which). The CDR3 bases are TGTGCCAGCAGTTACCTCCCCGACAGGGCAAGCACAGATACGCAGTATTTT. Translation: CASSYLPDRASTDTQYF.